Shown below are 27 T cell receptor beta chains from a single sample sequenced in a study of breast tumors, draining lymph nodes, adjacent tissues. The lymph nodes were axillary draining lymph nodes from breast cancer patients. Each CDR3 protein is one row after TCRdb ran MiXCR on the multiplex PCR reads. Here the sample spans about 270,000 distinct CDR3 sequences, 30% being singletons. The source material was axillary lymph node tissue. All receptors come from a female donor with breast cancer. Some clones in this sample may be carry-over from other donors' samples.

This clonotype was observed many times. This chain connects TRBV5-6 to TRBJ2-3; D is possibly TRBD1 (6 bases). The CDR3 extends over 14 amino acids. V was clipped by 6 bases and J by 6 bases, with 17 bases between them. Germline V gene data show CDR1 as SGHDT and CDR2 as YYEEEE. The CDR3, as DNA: TGTGCCAGCATCGAGACAGGAAGACCGGATACGCAGTATTTT. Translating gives CASIETGRPDTQYF.

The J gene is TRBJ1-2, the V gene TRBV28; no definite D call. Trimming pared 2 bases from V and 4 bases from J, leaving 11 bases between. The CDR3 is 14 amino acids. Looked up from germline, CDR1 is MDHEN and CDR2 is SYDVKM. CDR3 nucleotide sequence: TGTGCCAGCAGTTTAGAGCTGTCTCTCTATGGCTACACCTTC. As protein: CASSLELSLYGYTF.

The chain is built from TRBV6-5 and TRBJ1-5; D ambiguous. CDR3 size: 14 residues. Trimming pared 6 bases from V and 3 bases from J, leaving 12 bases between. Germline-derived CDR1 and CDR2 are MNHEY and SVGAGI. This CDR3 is CASRKDGPNQPQHF. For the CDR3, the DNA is TGTGCCAGCAGAAAGGACGGTCCCAATCAGCCCCAGCATTTT.

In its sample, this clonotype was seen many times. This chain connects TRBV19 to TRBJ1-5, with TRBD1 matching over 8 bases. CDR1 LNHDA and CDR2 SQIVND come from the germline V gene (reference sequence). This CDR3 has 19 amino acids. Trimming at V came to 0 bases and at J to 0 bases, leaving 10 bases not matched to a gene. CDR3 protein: CASSIEGGQGGRSNQPQHF. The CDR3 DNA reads TGTGCCAGTAGTATAGAGGGAGGACAGGGAGGTCGTAGCAATCAGCCCCAGCATTTT.

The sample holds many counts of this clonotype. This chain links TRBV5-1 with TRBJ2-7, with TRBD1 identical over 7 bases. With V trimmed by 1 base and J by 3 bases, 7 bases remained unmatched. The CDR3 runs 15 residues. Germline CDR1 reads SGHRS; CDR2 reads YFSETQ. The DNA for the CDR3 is TGCGCCAGCAGCTTGACAGGGGAATACTTCTACGAGCAGTACTTC. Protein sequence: CASSLTGEYFYEQYF. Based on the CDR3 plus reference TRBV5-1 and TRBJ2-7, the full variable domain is KAGVTQTPRYLIKTRGQQVTLSCSPISGHRSVSWYQQTPGQGLQFLFEYFSETQRNKGNFPGRFSGRQFSNSRSEMNVSTLELGDSALYLCASSLTGEYFYEQYFGPGTRLTVT.

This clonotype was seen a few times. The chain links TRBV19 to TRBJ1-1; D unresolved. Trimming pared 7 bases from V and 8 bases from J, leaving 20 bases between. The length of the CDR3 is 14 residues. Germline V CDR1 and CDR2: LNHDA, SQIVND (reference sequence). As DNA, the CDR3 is TGTGCCAGTACCCTCCAACACCCTGAGAGGGAAGCTTTCTTT. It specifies CASTLQHPEREAFF.

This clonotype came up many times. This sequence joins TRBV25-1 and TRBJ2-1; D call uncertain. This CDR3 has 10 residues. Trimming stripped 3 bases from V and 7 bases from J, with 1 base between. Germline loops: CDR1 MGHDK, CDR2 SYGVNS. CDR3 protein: CASSENEQFF. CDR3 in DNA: TGTGCCAGCAGTGAGAATGAGCAGTTCTTC.

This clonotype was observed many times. The CDR3 loop is CASSLASGGGELFF. The CDR3 nucleotides read TGTGCCAGCAGCTTGGCCTCAGGAGGCGGGGAGCTGTTTTTT. The chain recombines TRBV7-9 with TRBJ2-2; a possible D gene is TRBD2 (5 bases). V shed 3 bases and J shed 7 bases, with 12 bases lying between them. The CDR3 spans 14 residues. Per the germline V gene, CDR1 is SEHNR and CDR2 is FQNEAQ (reference sequence).

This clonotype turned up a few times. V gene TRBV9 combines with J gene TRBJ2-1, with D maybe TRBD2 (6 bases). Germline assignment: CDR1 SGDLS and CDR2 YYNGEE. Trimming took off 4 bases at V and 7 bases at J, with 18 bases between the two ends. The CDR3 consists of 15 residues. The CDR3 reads CASSPLTGVSNEQFF. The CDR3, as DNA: TGTGCCAGCAGCCCGCTAACGGGAGTTTCAAATGAGCAGTTCTTC.

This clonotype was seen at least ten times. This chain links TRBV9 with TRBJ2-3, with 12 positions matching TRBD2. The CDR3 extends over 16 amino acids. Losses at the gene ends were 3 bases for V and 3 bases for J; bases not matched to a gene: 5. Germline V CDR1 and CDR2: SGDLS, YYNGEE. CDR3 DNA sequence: TGTGCCAGCAGCGCTCCGACTAGCGGGAGAACAGATACGCAGTATTTT. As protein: CASSAPTSGRTDTQYF. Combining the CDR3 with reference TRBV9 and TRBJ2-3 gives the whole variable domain DSGVTQTPKHLITATGQRVTLRCSPRSGDLSVYWYQQSLDQGLQFLIQYYNGEERAKGNILERFSAQQFPDLHSELNLSSLELGDSALYFCASSAPTSGRTDTQYFGPGTRLTVL.

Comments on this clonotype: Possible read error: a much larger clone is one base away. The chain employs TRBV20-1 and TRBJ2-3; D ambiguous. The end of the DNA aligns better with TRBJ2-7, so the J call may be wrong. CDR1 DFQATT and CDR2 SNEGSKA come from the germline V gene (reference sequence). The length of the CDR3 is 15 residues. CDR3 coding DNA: TGCAGTGCTCTAGACTCCGGGTCAGGCCCCCACGAGCAGTACTTC. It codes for CSALDSGSGPHEQYF.

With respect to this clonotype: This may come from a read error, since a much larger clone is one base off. CDR3 residues: CASSGGLAEYNEQYF. The CDR3 region has the DNA TGCGCCAGCAGCGGGGGACTAGCGGAGTACAATGAGCAGTACTTC. The chain recombines TRBV5-1 with TRBJ2-7; 11 nucleotides agree with TRBD2. The CDR3 length is 15 residues. Germline CDR1 is SGHRS and CDR2 is YFSETQ. J gave up 7 bases and V 4 bases, and 10 bases lay outside the gene matches.

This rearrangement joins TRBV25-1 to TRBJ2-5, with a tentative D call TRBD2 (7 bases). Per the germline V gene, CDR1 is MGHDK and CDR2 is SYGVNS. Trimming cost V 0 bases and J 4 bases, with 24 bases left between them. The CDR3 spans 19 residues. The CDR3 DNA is TGTGCCAGCAGTGAATATTTGGGGGGGGCGGGAAGAATCGGAGAGACCCAGTACTTC. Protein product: CASSEYLGGAGRIGETQYF.

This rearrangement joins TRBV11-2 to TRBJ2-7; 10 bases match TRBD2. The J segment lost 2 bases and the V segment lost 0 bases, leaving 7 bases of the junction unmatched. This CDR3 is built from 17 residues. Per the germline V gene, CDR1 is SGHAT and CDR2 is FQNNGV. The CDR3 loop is CASSLDQASGGTYEQYF. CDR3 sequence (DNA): TGTGCCAGCAGCTTAGATCAAGCTAGCGGGGGCACCTACGAGCAGTACTTC.

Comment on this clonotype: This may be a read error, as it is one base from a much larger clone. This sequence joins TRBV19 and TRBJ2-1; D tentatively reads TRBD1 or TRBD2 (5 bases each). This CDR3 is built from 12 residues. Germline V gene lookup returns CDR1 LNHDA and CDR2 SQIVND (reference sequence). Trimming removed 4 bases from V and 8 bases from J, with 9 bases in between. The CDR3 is CASSTRDDEQFF. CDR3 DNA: TGTGCCAGTAGTACGAGGGACGATGAGCAGTTCTTC.

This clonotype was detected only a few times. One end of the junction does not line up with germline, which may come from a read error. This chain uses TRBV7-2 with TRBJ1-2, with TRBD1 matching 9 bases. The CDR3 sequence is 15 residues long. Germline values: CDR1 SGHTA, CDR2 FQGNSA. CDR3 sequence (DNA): TGTGCCAGCAGCTTAGCGACAGGGGGAGTCTGGGGCTACCCCTTC. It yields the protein CASSLATGGVWGYPF.

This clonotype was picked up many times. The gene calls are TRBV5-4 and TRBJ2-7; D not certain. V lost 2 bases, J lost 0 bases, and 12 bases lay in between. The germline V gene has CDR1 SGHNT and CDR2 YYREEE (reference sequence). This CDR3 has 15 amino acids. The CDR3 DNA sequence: TGTGCCAGCAGCTTCGCCGGACGCAACTCCTACGAGCAGTACTTC. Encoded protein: CASSFAGRNSYEQYF.

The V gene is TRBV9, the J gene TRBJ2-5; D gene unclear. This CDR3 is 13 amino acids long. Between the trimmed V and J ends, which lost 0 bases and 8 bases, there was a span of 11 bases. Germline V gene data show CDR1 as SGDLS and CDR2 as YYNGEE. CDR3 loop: CASSVEAWRTQYF. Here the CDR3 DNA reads TGTGCCAGCAGCGTAGAGGCCTGGCGTACCCAGTACTTC.

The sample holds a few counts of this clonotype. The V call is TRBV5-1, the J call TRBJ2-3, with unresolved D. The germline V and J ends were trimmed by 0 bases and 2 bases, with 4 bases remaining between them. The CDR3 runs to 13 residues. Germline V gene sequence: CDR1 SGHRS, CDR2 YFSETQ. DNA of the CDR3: TGCGCCAGCAGCTTGGAGAACACAGATACGCAGTATTTT. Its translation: CASSLENTDTQYF.

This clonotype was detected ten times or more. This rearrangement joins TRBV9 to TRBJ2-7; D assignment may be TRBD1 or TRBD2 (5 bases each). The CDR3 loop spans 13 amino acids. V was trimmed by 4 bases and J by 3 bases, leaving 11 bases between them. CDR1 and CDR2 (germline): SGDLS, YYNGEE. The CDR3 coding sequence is TGTGCCAGCAGCAGAGGGACGAACTACGAGCAGTACTTC. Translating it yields CASSRGTNYEQYF.

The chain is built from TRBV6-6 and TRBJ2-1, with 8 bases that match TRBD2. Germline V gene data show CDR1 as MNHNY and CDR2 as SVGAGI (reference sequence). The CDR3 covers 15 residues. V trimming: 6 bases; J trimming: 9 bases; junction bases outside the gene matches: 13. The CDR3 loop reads CASSPGGSSYVEQFF. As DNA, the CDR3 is TGTGCCAGCAGCCCGGGGGGGAGCTCCTACGTTGAGCAGTTCTTC.

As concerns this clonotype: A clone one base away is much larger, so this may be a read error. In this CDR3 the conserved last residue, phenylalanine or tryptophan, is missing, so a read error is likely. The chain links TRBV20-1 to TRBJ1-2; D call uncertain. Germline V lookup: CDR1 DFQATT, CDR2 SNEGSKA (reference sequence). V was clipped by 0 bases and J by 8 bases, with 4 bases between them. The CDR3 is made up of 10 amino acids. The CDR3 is CSARDGGYTS. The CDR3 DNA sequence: TGCAGTGCTAGAGATGGAGGCTACACCTCC.

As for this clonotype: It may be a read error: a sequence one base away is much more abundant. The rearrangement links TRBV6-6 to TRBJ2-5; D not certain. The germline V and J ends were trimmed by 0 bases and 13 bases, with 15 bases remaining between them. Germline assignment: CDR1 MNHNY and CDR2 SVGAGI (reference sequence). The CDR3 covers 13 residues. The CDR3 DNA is TGTGCCAGCAGTTACTCCCTATCCTACGAGCGGTACTTC. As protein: CASSYSLSYERYF.

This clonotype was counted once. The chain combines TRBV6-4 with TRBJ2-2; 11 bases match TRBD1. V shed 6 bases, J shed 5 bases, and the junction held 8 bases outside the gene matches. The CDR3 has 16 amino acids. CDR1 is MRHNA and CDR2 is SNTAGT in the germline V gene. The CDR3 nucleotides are TGTGCCAGCAGCCCCGGGACAGGGGGGTTTACCGGGGAGCTGTTTTTT. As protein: CASSPGTGGFTGELFF.

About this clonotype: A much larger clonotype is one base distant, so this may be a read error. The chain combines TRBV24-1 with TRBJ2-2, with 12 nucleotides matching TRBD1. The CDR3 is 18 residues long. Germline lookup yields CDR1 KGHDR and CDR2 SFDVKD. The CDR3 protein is CATSGPGQGAQWTGGLFF. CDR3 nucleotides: TGTGCCACCAGTGGTCCGGGACAGGGGGCGCAATGGACCGGGGGGCTGTTTTTT.

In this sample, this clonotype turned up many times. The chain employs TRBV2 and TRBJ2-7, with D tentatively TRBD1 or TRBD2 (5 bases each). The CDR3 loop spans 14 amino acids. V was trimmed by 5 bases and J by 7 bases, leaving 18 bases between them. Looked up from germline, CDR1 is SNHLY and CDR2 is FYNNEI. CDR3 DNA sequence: TGTGCCAGCAGTCAGGACTTGGTGGGGGATGAGCAGTACTTC. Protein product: CASSQDLVGDEQYF.

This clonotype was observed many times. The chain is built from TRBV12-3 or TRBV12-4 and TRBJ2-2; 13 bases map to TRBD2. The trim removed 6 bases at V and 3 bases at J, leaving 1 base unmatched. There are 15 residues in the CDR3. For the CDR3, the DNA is TGTGCCAGCAGACTAGCGGGAGGGGACACCGGGGAGCTGTTTTTT. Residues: CASRLAGGDTGELFF.